This T cell receptor (beta chain) was profiled in a study of CD8+ T cells in alopecia areata (dated by TCRdb to about 2018). Background for the entire study: Treated patients were enrolled in an open-label pilot trial of oral tofacitinib at 5 to 10 mg twice daily for moderate-to-severe alopecia areata. Patients stayed on tofacitinib for 6 to 18 months and then had 6 months of follow-up off drug so that delayed response and recurrence could be assessed. Disease severity in treated patients was measured with the SALT score, which quantifies the percentage of affected scalp surface area. To study T cell clonal expansion in alopecia areata, the researchers applied high-throughput TCRbeta sequencing to both the C3H/HeJ mouse model and human patients. On the human side, TCRbeta sequencing was run on scalp tissue and on sorted CD4+ and CD8+ peripheral blood T cells from healthy controls and from alopecia areata patients with either patchy or totalis/universalis disease. Biopsies were taken from tofacitinib-treated patients at baseline and again at 4 and 24 weeks into treatment, and several of those patients also had a later scalp biopsy. Scalp clonality was compared among normal scalp (n=4), patchy alopecia areata scalp (n=8), and alopecia totalis/universalis scalp (n=8). RNA came from the PAXgene miRNA kit for fixed scalp, the miRNeasy kit for PBMCs, and the RNeasy kit for mouse skin. immunoSEQ multiplex PCR using 35 Vbeta forward primers and 13 Jbeta reverse primers was used to amplify TCRbeta CDR3 regions. Summary of the overall study and its limitations: TCR sequences shared between patients were less clear than in mice, possibly partly because of HLA diversity in the patient population. With tofacitinib, both scalp clonality and the number of expanded CD8+ clones among the top 100 scalp clones went down significantly. Because the treated cohort was small and had just a single nonresponder, larger studies are needed to establish links between baseline CD8+ expansion and response. Higher clonality and more expanded CD8+ clones were observed in lesional scalp than in normal scalp, particularly in alopecia totalis/universalis, a finding suggestive of antigenic drive. Many expanded lesional clones persisted in scalp and blood during tofacitinib treatment, which may partly explain relapse after stopping treatment. Unlike mouse skin, where gammadelta T cells dominate, normal human skin contains resident alphabeta T cells that get sequenced too, which complicates analysis of the scalp TCR repertoire.

Of note for this clone: This receptor's antigen is unknown. Base qualities are not at hand, and no much larger clone is one base apart.

The library was made by the immunoSEQ multiplex PCR assay. For TCR sequencing, RNA was extracted from every sample and reverse transcribed into cDNA to serve as template. First-strand cDNA was synthesized using SuperScript III with a 2:1 mix of oligo-dT and random hexamers. Amplification bias was assessed with a synthetic immune receptor repertoire, and residual bias was removed computationally. Concerning the study's data processing: After raw reads were preprocessed to remove errors, the CDR3 was defined following IMGT conventions as running from the conserved cysteine to phenylalanine. Clonality was computed by normalizing Shannon entropy by log2 of the number of productive unique TCRs and subtracting the result from 1. CD4 or CD8 identity of scalp clones was inferred by cross-referencing scalp TCRbeta sequences with sorted blood CD4 and CD8 repertoires. TCRdb limited this immuneACCESS table to in-frame rearrangements with V and J called. A share of clones is missing; checked studies link under half to unresolved V genes, and the rest is unexplained. That table is the source of V, J and clone size, and D and trimming were worked out from the DNA. The sample contains nearly 200,000 clones, roughly 60% of them found a single time. The top ten constitute about 5.1% of the sample.

According to the study, the label for this sample's time point signals: 20 to 30 weeks on oral tofacitinib. This specimen's treatment or condition label, interpreted: oral pan-JAK inhibitor, 5-10 mg twice daily. Lesional scalp punch biopsies and peripheral blood were collected from alopecia areata patients. PBMCs were separated by density centrifugation and stained for CD3, CD4 and CD8, after which CD4+ and CD8+ T cells were sorted on a FACSAria. This TCR came from a human donor with alopecia areata. Sequenced here: CD4+ T cells sorted from blood, sampled at week 24, from a patient treated with tofacitinib.

The DNA reads as follows: TGTGCCAGCAGAGGACAGCCTCACACCGGGGAGCTGTTTTTT. Translation gives CASRGQPHTGELFF. The V and J segments used are TRBV6-5 and TRBJ2-2; the best D guess is TRBD1, with 6 bases matching. The CDR3 covers 14 residues, taking in both the cysteine and the phenylalanine. Just CDR3 DNA is preserved here, 42 bases in frame from base 1. Looking up the germline V gene yields CDR1 MNHEY and CDR2 SVGAGI. V lost 6 bases and J lost 3 bases; the stretch between them is 11 bases long.